This T cell receptor beta chain was captured by sequencing in a study of blood T cell repertoires in COVID-19. In the authors' workflow: Nucleated cell number was recorded as an estimate derived from reference gene primer amplification. Profiling relied on immunoSEQ multiplex PCR, and the TCRdb table lists in-frame clones only, not all of them. That table furnishes V, J and clone size, whereas the DNA furnished D and trimming. The table includes 85,000 to 130,000 clones, about four fifths detected once. The CDR3 runs to 15 residues. Unmatched junction bases numbered 12, after V lost 3 bases and J lost 10 bases. Germline CDR1 is GTSNPN and CDR2 is SVGIG (reference sequence).

The receptor was derived from a woman aged 55-70 years with acute or convalescent COVID-19. This chain links TRBV30 with TRBJ2-1, with 10 nucleotides matching TRBD2. Sequencing input: peripheral blood. CDR3 nucleotides: TGTGCCTGGAGGAGACTAGCGGGTCCCTTCGCGGAGCAGTTCTTC. Residues: CAWRRLAGPFAEQFF.